This T cell receptor (beta chain) was documented in a study of shared clonotypes between healthy human individuals. The V and J ends lost 3 bases and 2 bases respectively, with 4 bases between them. Germline values: CDR1 SGHVS, CDR2 FQNEAQ. The CDR3 spans 12 residues. This clone was recorded many times. Other nucleotide sequences in the sample specify the same CDR3. Recent vaccinations or acute infections were absent in the healthy HIV-negative adult donors. TCRdb's copy holds only in-frame clones and misses some; the assay was immunoSEQ multiplex PCR. The sample comprises around 1.1 million clones, roughly 80% of which are singletons, and 0.89% rests with the top ten.

This TCR came from a man younger than 30 in good health. Some clones in this sample may be carry-over from other donors' samples. Material for sequencing was memory CD4+ T cells from PBMCs. Subset in this sample: CD45RA-negative fraction. The V and J genes are TRBV7-8 and TRBJ1-1, with D unresolved. In DNA, the CDR3 is TGTGCCAGCAGCTTTTTAAACACTGAAGCTTTCTTT. Its translation is CASSFLNTEAFF.